This paragraph reports one T cell receptor beta chain. These data are taken from a study of OX40 agonist ivuxolimab in advanced cancers. Study background: The study reported partial responses in three patients: one hepatocellular carcinoma, two cutaneous melanoma.

There are 13 residues in the CDR3. V lost 3 bases to trimming and J lost 5 bases, with 8 bases between them. Germline V gene lookup returns CDR1 LNHDA and CDR2 SQIVND (reference sequence). The protocol was immunoSEQ multiplex PCR, while the TCRdb copy is restricted to in-frame clones and leaves out a portion. The data hold around 23,000 clones, with more than 65% observed a single time. Patients were excluded for autoimmune disease history or systemic immunosuppression. The chain couples TRBV19 to TRBJ1-5, with D perhaps matching TRBD1 (5 bases). Sequenced here: CD4+ or CD8+ T cells sorted from blood, sampled in a trial of the OX40 agonist ivuxolimab. The sequence came from an adult with an advanced solid tumor such as melanoma, head and neck, liver or kidney cancer. CDR3 region: CASSIGGDQPQHF. Written as DNA, the CDR3 is TGTGCCAGTAGTATTGGGGGTGATCAGCCCCAGCATTTT.